This TCR beta chain was sequenced for a study of blood T cell repertoires in COVID-19. The CDR3 runs to 15 residues. CDR1 is SEHNR, CDR2 FQNEAQ, per germline (reference sequence). Deletions cut 5 bases from V and 5 bases from J, with 15 bases between. This clone was found a few times. Produced via immunoSEQ multiplex PCR; TCRdb's table is partial and in-frame only. The sample yields some 83,000 clones, around 86% seen once. The receptor was isolated from an elderly man with acute or convalescent COVID-19. This chain connects TRBV7-9 to TRBJ2-2; possible D gene TRBD1, 6 bases. The sample comprised peripheral blood. The CDR3 region is CASSGPTGLTGELFF. CDR3 nucleotides: TGTGCCAGCAGCGGACCAACAGGGCTTACCGGGGAGCTGTTTTTT.